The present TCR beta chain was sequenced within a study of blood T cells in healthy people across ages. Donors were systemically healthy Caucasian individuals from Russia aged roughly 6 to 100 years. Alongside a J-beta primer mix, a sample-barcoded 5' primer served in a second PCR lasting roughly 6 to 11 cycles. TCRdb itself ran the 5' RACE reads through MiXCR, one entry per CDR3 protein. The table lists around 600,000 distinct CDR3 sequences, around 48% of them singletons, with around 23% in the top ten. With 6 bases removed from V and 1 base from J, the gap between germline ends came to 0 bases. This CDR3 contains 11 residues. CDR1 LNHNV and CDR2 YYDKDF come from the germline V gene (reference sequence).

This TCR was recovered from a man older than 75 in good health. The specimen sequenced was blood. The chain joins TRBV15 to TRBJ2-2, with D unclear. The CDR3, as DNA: TGTGCCACCAGGAACACCGGGGAGCTGTTTTTT. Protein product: CATRNTGELFF.